This T cell receptor beta chain was retrieved from a study of PD-1 blockade in classical Hodgkin lymphoma. Study results and limitations: Only CD4+ TCR diversity, not CD8+, had risen significantly by C4D1. Among the patients, those starting nivolumab under 1 year after ASCT were excluded.

The CDR3 length is 15 residues. The protocol was immunoSEQ multiplex PCR, while the TCRdb copy is restricted to in-frame clones and leaves out a portion. The sample records roughly 11,000 clones, approximately 74% being singletons. By share, this clone counts as medium-sized (0.01 to 0.1%). Its antigen is as yet unknown. Time point given: cycle 4 day 1 (C4D1), after less than 7 weeks of nivolumab. All the patients suffered relapse after autologous stem cell transplantation, and brentuximab vedotin exposure differed. Starting with thawed PBMCs, CD4+ T cells were purified by magnetic negative selection.

The clonotype originates from a human donor with classical Hodgkin lymphoma. The starting material was CD4+ T cells from blood, obtained before the fourth cycle of nivolumab. This chain links TRBV21-1 with TRBJ1-5. TRBV21-1 is given as a pseudogene. The DNA for the CDR3 is TGTGCCAGCAGCACCGGACAGGGCGGGAGGCAGCCCCAGCATTTT. Its translation: CASSTGQGGRQPQHF.